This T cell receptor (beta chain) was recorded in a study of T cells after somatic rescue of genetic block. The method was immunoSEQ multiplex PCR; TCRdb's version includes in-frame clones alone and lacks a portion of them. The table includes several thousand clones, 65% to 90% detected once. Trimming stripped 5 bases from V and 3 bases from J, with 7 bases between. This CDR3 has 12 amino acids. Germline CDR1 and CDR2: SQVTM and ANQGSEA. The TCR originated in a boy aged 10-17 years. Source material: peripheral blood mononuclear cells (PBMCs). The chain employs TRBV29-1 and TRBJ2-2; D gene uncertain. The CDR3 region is CSVIRYTGELFF. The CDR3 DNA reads TGCAGCGTTATAAGGTACACCGGGGAGCTGTTTTTT.